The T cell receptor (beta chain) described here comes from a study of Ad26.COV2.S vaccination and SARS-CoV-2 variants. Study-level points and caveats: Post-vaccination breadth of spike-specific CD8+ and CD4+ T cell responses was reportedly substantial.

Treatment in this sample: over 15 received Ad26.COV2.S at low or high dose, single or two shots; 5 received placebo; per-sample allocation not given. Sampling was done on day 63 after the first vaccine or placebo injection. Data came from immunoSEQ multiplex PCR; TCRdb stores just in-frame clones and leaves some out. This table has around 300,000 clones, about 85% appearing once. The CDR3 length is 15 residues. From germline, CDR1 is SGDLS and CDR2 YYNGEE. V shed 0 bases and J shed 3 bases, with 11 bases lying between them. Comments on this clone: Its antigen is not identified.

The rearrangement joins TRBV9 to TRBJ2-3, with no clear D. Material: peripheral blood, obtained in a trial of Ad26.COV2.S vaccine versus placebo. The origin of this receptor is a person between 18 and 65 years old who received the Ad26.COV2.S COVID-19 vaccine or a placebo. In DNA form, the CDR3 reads TGTGCCAGCAGCGTAGCTGTGGTCCTAACAGATACGCAGTATTTT. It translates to CASSVAVVLTDTQYF.